Shown below are 20 T cell receptor beta chains from a single sample sequenced in a study of blood T cell repertoires in COVID-19. TCRdb's copy holds only in-frame clones and misses some; the assay was immunoSEQ multiplex PCR. This table holds roughly 290,000 clones, approximately 89% found once. The sequenced material came from peripheral blood. All receptors derive from a woman between 55 and 75 years old with acute or convalescent COVID-19.

The sample holds one count of this clone. V usage is TRBV7-2 and J usage is TRBJ2-5; TRBD2 might be the D (5 bases). CDR3 length equals 14 residues. The germline V gene encodes CDR1 SGHTA and CDR2 FQGNSA. Trimming left V 2 bases short and J 4 bases short, with 11 bases between. The CDR3: CASSLFQGGETQYF. The CDR3 DNA is TGTGCCAGCAGCTTATTCCAAGGAGGAGAGACCCAGTACTTC.

This chain uses TRBV30 with TRBJ1-2, with TRBD1 as a possible D gene (6 bases). This CDR3 is 15 amino acids long. Trimming took off 0 bases at V and 4 bases at J, with 15 bases between the two ends. Germline V gene sequence: CDR1 GTSNPN, CDR2 SVGIG (reference sequence). CDR3 sequence reads: CAWSVGTGRGYGYTF. The CDR3 bases are TGTGCCTGGAGTGTTGGAACAGGGAGAGGCTATGGCTACACCTTC.

V usage is TRBV9 and J usage is TRBJ2-2, with 7 positions matching TRBD1. From germline, CDR1 is SGDLS and CDR2 YYNGEE. This CDR3 spans 14 amino acids. The V segment lost 7 bases and the J segment 0 bases; nucleotides outside the gene matches: 3. This CDR3 is CASQGDANTGELFF. The DNA for the CDR3 is TGTGCCAGCCAGGGGGACGCGAACACCGGGGAGCTGTTTTTT.

The chain joins TRBV30 to TRBJ2-3; tentative D call: TRBD1 (5 bases). CDR3 length: 12 amino acids. Per the germline V gene, CDR1 is GTSNPN and CDR2 is SVGIG (reference sequence). The V end lost 1 base, the J end lost 5 bases, and 7 bases lay between the germline ends. CDR3 region: CAWSEGVDTQYF. The CDR3 bases are TGTGCCTGGAGTGAAGGGGTAGATACGCAGTATTTT.

This chain uses TRBV5-1 with TRBJ1-2; 8 positions match TRBD1. CDR3 length equals 14 residues. After removal of 2 bases from V and 2 bases from J, the junction contained 2 bases not matched to a gene. CDR1 is SGHRS and CDR2 is YFSETQ in the germline V gene. CDR3 loop: CASSLQGENYGYTF. The CDR3 coding sequence is TGCGCCAGCAGCTTACAGGGGGAGAACTATGGCTACACCTTC.

The chain employs TRBV6-5 and TRBJ2-7, with 7 nucleotides matching TRBD1. The junction had 5 bases not matched to a gene; V was cut back by 6 bases and J by 3 bases. The CDR3 is 13 residues long. The germline gives CDR1 MNHEY, CDR2 SVGAGI. CDR3 nucleotide sequence: TGTGCCAGCAGCTTGGGACAGCACTACGAGCAGTACTTC. This encodes CASSLGQHYEQYF.

The rearrangement uses TRBV5-4 and TRBJ1-3; 8 bases are shared with TRBD1. Trimming at V came to 0 bases and at J to 3 bases, leaving 5 bases not matched to a gene. From germline, CDR1 is SGHNT and CDR2 YYREEE (reference sequence). CDR3 length: 16 residues. The CDR3, as DNA: TGTGCCAGCAGCTTGGGGCAGGGGGCTTTTGGAAACACCATATATTTT. Protein sequence: CASSLGQGAFGNTIYF.

V is TRBV20-1 and J is TRBJ1-1; D possibly corresponds to TRBD1 (5 bases). Trimming pared 6 bases from V and 3 bases from J, leaving 8 bases between. Per germline, CDR1 DFQATT and CDR2 SNEGSKA (reference sequence). This CDR3 region has 11 residues. CDR3 sequence (DNA): TGCAGTGCGGGGGGGGACACTGAAGCTTTCTTT. It specifies CSAGGDTEAFF.

This chain uses TRBV4-2 with TRBJ2-7; tentative D call: TRBD2 (5 bases). The CDR3 has 12 amino acids. Per the germline V gene, CDR1 is LGHNA and CDR2 is YNFKEQ. V lost 0 bases to trimming and J lost 7 bases, with 7 bases between them. This CDR3 is CASSQDRGEQYF. The CDR3 nucleotides read TGTGCCAGCAGCCAAGATAGAGGGGAGCAGTACTTC.

The chain uses TRBV5-6 and TRBJ2-5, with no clear D. Trimming stripped 1 base from V and 2 bases from J, with 6 bases between. Germline CDR1 and CDR2: SGHDT and YYEEEE. CDR3 length: 13 amino acids. The CDR3 loop reads CASSLNKQETQYF. DNA for the CDR3: TGTGCCAGCAGCTTGAACAAACAAGAGACCCAGTACTTC. Variable domain in full (rest from reference TRBV5-6 and TRBJ2-5): DAGVTQSPTHLIKTRGQQVTLRCSPKSGHDTVSWYQQALGQGPQFIFQYYEEEERQRGNFPDRFSGHQFPNYSSELNVNALLLGDSALYLCASSLNKQETQYFGPGTRLLVL.

The chain uses TRBV28 and TRBJ2-7, with D possibly TRBD1 on 5 matching bases. Germline assignment: CDR1 MDHEN and CDR2 SYDVKM. V shed 3 bases and J shed 0 bases, with 24 bases lying between them. The CDR3 runs to 19 residues. The DNA of the CDR3 is TGTGCCAGCAGTTTTGGGGCCAGGCGGAGATCCTTCTTCTCCTACGAGCAGTACTTC. Translating it yields CASSFGARRRSFFSYEQYF.

This chain uses TRBV7-9 with TRBJ2-5; 11 bases match TRBD2. The CDR3 spans 16 residues. The germline V gene encodes CDR1 SEHNR and CDR2 FQNEAQ (reference sequence). The junction had 4 bases not matched to a gene; V was cut back by 2 bases and J by 2 bases. The CDR3 coding sequence is TGTGCCAGCAGCTTAATCCTAGCGGGGGGTCAAGAGACCCAGTACTTC. It translates to CASSLILAGGQETQYF.

The CDR3 here is CANPGLAGGYHSYNEQFF. The CDR3 DNA reads TGTGCCAACCCGGGACTAGCGGGGGGATATCACTCCTACAATGAGCAGTTCTTC. V and J are TRBV6-4 and TRBJ2-1; 15 nucleotides line up with TRBD2. CDR1 is MRHNA and CDR2 is SNTAGT in the germline V gene. This CDR3 has 18 amino acids. J was trimmed by 0 bases and V by 10 bases; bases with no gene match: 10.

This clone has just one count. This chain uses TRBV3-1 (or the pseudogene TRBV3-2) with TRBJ1-6; a weak D match, TRBD1 (6 bases). The V and J ends lost 4 bases and 9 bases respectively, with 16 bases between them. The CDR3 sequence is 15 residues long. The germline CDR1 and CDR2 sequences are LGHDT and YNNKEL (reference sequence). The CDR3 DNA is TGTGCCAGCAGCCTAAACAGGGATTTCGGTTCACCCCTCCACTTT. Translated, it gives CASSLNRDFGSPLHF.

The V gene is TRBV2, the J gene TRBJ1-5, with 9 bases lining up with TRBD1. The CDR3 sequence is 15 residues long. Per germline, CDR1 SNHLY and CDR2 FYNNEI. The V and J ends lost 4 bases and 6 bases, in that order; junction bases with no gene match: 7. As DNA, the CDR3 is TGTGCCAGCAGTGTACAGGGGGCTCGAGCTCAGCCCCAGCATTTT. It specifies CASSVQGARAQPQHF.

The chain joins TRBV6-2 or TRBV6-3 to TRBJ2-1, with D hard to call. The V and J ends lost 2 bases and 4 bases respectively, with 6 bases between them. The germline CDR1 and CDR2 sequences are MNHEY and SVGEGT. There are 13 residues in the CDR3. The CDR3 here is CASSYRSYNEQFF. CDR3 bases: TGTGCCAGCAGTTACAGGAGTTACAATGAGCAGTTCTTC.

This clone has just a few counts. This chain links TRBV18 with TRBJ2-1; 13 bases are shared with TRBD2. This CDR3 has 16 amino acids. Trimming removed 3 bases from V and 9 bases from J; junction bases left unmatched: 8. Germline CDR1 KGHSH, CDR2 LQKENI. The CDR3 spells CASSPRTSGSLGEQFF. The CDR3, as DNA: TGTGCCAGCTCACCTAGGACTAGCGGGAGCTTAGGTGAGCAGTTCTTC.

V usage is TRBV19 and J usage is TRBJ2-2; D is unclear. V shed 5 bases and J shed 5 bases, with 9 bases lying between them. The CDR3 runs 13 residues. In germline, CDR1 is LNHDA, CDR2 SQIVND (reference sequence). CDR3 in amino acids: CASSAGGTGELFF. Here the CDR3 DNA reads TGTGCCAGTAGTGCAGGTGGGACCGGGGAGCTGTTTTTT.

V and J are TRBV21-1 and TRBJ2-5; the D call in the table, TRBD1, was not verified against the DNA. TRBV21-1 is described as a pseudogene. The CDR3 extends over 13 amino acids. CDR3 residues: CATTGQGTETQYF. The CDR3, as DNA: TGTGCCACCACGGGACAGGGGACGGAGACCCAGTACTTC.

This clone was seen once. The V gene is TRBV12-3 or TRBV12-4, the J gene TRBJ1-2; D might be TRBD1 (5 bases). V was shortened by 3 bases and J by 13 bases, with 15 bases between the two germline ends. The CDR3 covers 12 residues. In DNA, the CDR3 is TGTGCCAGCAGTTTGGGCAGGGCTTCCTCCACCTTC. This translates into CASSLGRASSTF.